The T cell receptor beta chain described here comes from a study of blood T cells in healthy people across ages. The sample providers were healthy Caucasian people from Russia, aged roughly 6 to 90. Each of the donors had around 10 milliliters of peripheral blood drawn into EDTA-treated Vacutainer tubes. Combining a sample-barcoded 5' primer with a J-beta primer mix, a second PCR ran for 7 to 11 cycles. Each cDNA molecule received a tag from a template-switch adaptor that had 12 random nucleotides. Every sample gave at least 2.5 million paired-end reads containing CDR3. Each CDR3 protein gets one entry after TCRdb re-called the 5' RACE reads with MiXCR. The sample lists around 1,500,000 distinct CDR3 sequences, 28% occurring once. This CDR3 is 16 amino acids long. Germline CDR1 reads DFQATT; CDR2 reads SNEGSKA (reference sequence).

This clonotype was obtained from a woman in her twenties or thirties in good health. Specimen: blood. V and J are TRBV20-1 and TRBJ2-1, with 10 positions matching TRBD2. The CDR3 here is CRETSGPPGFYNEQFF. The CDR3 nucleotides are TGCAGGGAGACTAGCGGGCCCCCGGGGTTCTACAATGAGCAGTTCTTC.